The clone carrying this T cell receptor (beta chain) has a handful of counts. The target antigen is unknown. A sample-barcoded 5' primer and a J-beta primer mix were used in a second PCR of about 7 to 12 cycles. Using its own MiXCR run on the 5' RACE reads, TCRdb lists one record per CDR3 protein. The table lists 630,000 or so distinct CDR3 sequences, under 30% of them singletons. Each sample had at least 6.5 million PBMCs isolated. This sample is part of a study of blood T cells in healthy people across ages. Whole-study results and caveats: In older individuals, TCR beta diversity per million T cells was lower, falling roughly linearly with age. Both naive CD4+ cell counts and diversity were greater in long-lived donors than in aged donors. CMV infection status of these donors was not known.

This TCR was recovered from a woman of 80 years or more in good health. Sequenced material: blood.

DNA of the CDR3: TGCAGTGCCCAACAGGGGGCTAACTATGGCTACACCTTC. Amino acids: CSAQQGANYGYTF. The chain joins TRBV20-1 to TRBJ1-2, with 8 bases that match TRBD1. The CDR3 loop spans 13 amino acids. Looked up from germline, CDR1 is DFQATT and CDR2 is SNEGSKA (reference sequence). Germline trimming cut 6 bases from V and 0 bases from J; bases unmatched to any gene: 3.